This TCR beta chain was observed in a study of T cells after yellow fever vaccination (dated by TCRdb to between 2018 and 2021). For context, the study as a whole: The SMART-Seq v4 Ultra Low Input RNA kit was used to prepare libraries from fractions with low cell numbers. To follow T-cell clones before and after both primary and booster YFV17D yellow fever vaccination, bulk TCR alpha and beta repertoires underwent longitudinal sequencing. Two healthy male donors, one aged 18 to 30 and one aged 30 to 40 years, were included in the cohort. Blood was drawn at multiple timepoints before and after primary and secondary immunization, with bulk PBMC replicates and cell subsets isolated. Study-wide conclusions, independent of this receptor: A small share of clonotypes was detected in both CD4 and CD8 compartments, with the overlap likely arising from convergent recombination. FACS-sorted repertoires could contain abundant contaminating clonotypes from the bulk population, so computational filtering was required. Compared with the primary T-cell response, the secondary T-cell response was weaker but faster, peaking on day 5 rather than day 15. Because the study included only a couple of donors, the extent to which the findings can be generalized is limited. After the booster, most clones that had expanded after primary vaccination were detected again (around 95% of CD4 and 88% of CD8), suggesting broad maintenance of memory.

The label giving this sample's treatment or condition can be read as: live attenuated yellow fever vaccine strain. At every blood-draw timepoint, two biological replicates of bulk PBMCs were collected. PBMCs were isolated from peripheral blood using a standard Ficoll-Paque protocol. TriZol was used to extract RNA from bulk PBMCs, from CD4 and CD8 fractions, and from dextramer-positive and dextramer-negative fractions. The sequencing machine was an Illumina NovaSeq 6000. TCR cDNA was synthesized by 5'RACE template switching, which introduced a universal primer site and unique molecular identifiers. cDNA synthesis was primed from both the TCR alpha and TCR beta constant segments. Library amplification involved two PCR steps, and the second step added sample barcodes and sequencing adapters. Libraries were sequenced on Illumina HiSeq 2500 (2x100 bp) or NovaSeq (2x150 bp). Concerning the study's data processing: Demultiplexing of reads and collapsing into UMI consensus sequences were performed with MIGEC, and V(D)J alignment was carried out with MiXCR. Clonotypes responding to the vaccine were identified with edgeR on replicate PBMC samples, with the criteria of FDR below 0.01 and a log2 fold change above 5 up to day 15. Each bulk clonotype received a CD4 or CD8 identity based on whether the sequenced CD4 or CD8 repertoire contained that clonotype at higher abundance. TCRdb applied fastp at Q25 and MiXCR to the public reads, then kept only in-frame beta chains. Rows merge per CDR3 protein into single entries with the most common DNA and genes. The V and J calls follow TCRdb's processing rather than the paper's. For this sample the table gives 300,000 to 350,000 distinct CDR3 sequences, of which 4% to 5.5% were detected only once. The ten biggest clones cover approximately 20% of the sample.

The table lists this clonotype with a few counts. Its antigen remains undetermined. No base quality information exists; no much larger clone differs at one position. The TCR comes from a man in his late teens or twenties who received the YFV17D yellow fever vaccine. The sample in question was PBMCs, obtained 15 days after the yellow fever booster vaccination.

The DNA is as follows: TGCGCCAGCAGCTTGGAGGGAGGCGGTGAGCAGTACTTC. It translates to CASSLEGGGEQYF. The rearrangement joined TRBV5-1 to TRBJ2-7, with TRBD2 perhaps the D gene, on 6 matching bases. The CDR1 and CDR2 encoded by the germline V gene are SGHRS and YFSETQ. The CDR3 runs 13 residues from the cysteine to the phenylalanine. The read is trimmed to its CDR3 DNA, 39 bases read in frame from base 1. V lost 0 bases and J lost 7 bases; the stretch between them is 11 bases long. The entire variable domain, with the stretches around the CDR3 drawn from the reference TRBV5-1 and TRBJ2-7 proteins, is KAGVTQTPRYLIKTRGQQVTLSCSPISGHRSVSWYQQTPGQGLQFLFEYFSETQRNKGNFPGRFSGRQFSNSRSEMNVSTLELGDSALYLCASSLEGGGEQYFGPGTRLTVT.